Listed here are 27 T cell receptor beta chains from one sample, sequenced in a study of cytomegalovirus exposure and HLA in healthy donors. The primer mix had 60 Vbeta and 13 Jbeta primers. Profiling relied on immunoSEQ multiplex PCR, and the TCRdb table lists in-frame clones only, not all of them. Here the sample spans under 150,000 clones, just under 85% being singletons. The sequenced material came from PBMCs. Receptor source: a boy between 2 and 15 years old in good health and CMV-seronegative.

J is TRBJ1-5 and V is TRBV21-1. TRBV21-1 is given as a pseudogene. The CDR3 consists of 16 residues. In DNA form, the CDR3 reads TGTGCCAGCACCCCTCGGGGGAGGCCAAGCAATCAGCCCCAGCATTTT. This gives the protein CASTPRGRPSNQPQHF.

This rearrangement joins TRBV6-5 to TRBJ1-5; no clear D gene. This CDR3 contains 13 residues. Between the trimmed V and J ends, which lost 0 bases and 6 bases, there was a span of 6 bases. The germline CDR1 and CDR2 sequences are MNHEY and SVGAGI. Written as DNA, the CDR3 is TGTGCCAGCAGTTACTCGCGGTCTCAGCCCCAGCATTTT. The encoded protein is CASSYSRSQPQHF.

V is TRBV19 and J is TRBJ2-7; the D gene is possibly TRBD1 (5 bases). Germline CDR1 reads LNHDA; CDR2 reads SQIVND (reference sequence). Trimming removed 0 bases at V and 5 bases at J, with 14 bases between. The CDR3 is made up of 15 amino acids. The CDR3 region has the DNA TGTGCCAGTAGTATAGAAACAGGCCTCTGGAACGAGCAGTACTTC. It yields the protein CASSIETGLWNEQYF.

The CDR3 DNA reads TGTGCCAGCCGGGACTTGGGAAACACCATATATTTT. It translates to CASRDLGNTIYF. The rearrangement links TRBV11-2 to TRBJ1-3; D possibly corresponds to TRBD1 (5 bases). Trimming cost V 8 bases and J 4 bases, with 9 bases left between them. The CDR3 has 12 amino acids. Germline-derived CDR1 and CDR2 are SGHAT and FQNNGV.

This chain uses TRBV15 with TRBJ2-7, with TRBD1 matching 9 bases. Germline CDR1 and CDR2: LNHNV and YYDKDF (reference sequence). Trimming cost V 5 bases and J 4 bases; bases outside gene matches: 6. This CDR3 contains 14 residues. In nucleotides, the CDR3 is TGTGCCACCAGCGACCGGGACAGGGTTTACGAGCAGTACTTC. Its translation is CATSDRDRVYEQYF. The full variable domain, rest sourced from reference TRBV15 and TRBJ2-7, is DAMVIQNPRYQVTQFGKPVTLSCSQTLNHNVMYWYQQKSSQAPKLLFHYYDKDFNNEADTPDNFQSRRPNTSFCFLDIRSPGLGDTAMYLCATSDRDRVYEQYFGPGTRLTVT.

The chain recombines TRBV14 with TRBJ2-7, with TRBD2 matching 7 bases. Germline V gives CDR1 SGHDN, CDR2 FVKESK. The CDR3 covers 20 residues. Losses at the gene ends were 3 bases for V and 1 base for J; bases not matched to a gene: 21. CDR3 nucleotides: TGTGCCAGCAGCCAGCAAGCTGGGATTGGACCGACCGGGGGGTCCTACGAGCAGTACGTC. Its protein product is CASSQQAGIGPTGGSYEQYV.

In DNA form, the CDR3 reads TGTGCCAGCAGTTTGACAGGGGCTGGCACAGATACGCAGTATTTT. Its translation is CASSLTGAGTDTQYF. The chain couples TRBV6-6 to TRBJ2-3, with 8 bases fitting TRBD1. Germline V gene sequence: CDR1 MNHNY, CDR2 SVGAGI (reference sequence). CDR3 size: 15 residues. V lost 4 bases and J lost 1; bases outside the gene matches: 4.

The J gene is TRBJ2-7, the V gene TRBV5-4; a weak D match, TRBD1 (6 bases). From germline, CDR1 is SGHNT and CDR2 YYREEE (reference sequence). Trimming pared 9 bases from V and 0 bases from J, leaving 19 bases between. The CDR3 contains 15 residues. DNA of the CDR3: TGTGCCACCAACGACGCTCGGGACAACTCCTACGAGCAGTACTTC. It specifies CATNDARDNSYEQYF.

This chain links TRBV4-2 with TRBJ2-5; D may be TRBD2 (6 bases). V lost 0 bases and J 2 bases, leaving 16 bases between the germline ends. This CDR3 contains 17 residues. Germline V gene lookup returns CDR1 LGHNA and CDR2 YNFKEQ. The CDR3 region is CASSQEGPRDSQETQYF. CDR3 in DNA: TGTGCCAGCAGCCAAGAGGGACCCCGGGACTCACAAGAGACCCAGTACTTC.

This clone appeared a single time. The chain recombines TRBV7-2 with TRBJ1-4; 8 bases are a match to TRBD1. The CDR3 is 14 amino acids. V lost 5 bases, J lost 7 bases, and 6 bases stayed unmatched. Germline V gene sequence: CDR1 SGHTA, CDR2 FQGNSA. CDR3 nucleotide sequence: TGTGCCAGCAGCCTAGACAGGGGAACTGAAAAACTGTTTTTT. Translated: CASSLDRGTEKLFF.

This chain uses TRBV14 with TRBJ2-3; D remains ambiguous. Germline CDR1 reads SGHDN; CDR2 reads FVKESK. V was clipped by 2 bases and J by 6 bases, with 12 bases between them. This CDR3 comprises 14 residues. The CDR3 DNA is TGTGCCAGCAGCCAACGCGCCCCTAGGGATACGCAGTATTTT. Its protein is CASSQRAPRDTQYF.

CDR3 DNA: TGTGCCAGCAGCCCGGAGGTTGGCGAGCAGTACTTC. It codes for CASSPEVGEQYF. The V and J genes are TRBV4-2 and TRBJ2-7; tentative D call: TRBD2 (5 bases). This CDR3 region has 12 residues. The germline gives CDR1 LGHNA, CDR2 YNFKEQ. V was shortened by 4 bases and J by 6 bases, with 10 bases between the two germline ends.

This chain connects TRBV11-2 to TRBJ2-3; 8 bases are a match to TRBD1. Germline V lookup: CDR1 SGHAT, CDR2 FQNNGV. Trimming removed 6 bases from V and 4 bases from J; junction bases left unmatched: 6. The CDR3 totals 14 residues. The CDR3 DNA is TGTGCCAGCAGTTCTGGACAGGGACCAGATACGCAGTATTTT. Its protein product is CASSSGQGPDTQYF.

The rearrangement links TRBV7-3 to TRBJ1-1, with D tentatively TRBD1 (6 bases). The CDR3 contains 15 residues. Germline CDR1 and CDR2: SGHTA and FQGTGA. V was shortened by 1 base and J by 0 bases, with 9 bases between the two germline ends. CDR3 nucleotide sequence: TGTGCCAGCAGCTTAAATACAGGGTTGAACACTGAAGCTTTCTTT. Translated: CASSLNTGLNTEAFF.

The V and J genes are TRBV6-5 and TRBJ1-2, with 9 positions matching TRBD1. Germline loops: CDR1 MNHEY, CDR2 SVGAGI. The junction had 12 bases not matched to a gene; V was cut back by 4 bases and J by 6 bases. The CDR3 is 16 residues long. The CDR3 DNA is TGTGCCAGCAGTTTCAACCCGGGACAGGGCGGGAATGGCTACACCTTC. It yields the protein CASSFNPGQGGNGYTF.

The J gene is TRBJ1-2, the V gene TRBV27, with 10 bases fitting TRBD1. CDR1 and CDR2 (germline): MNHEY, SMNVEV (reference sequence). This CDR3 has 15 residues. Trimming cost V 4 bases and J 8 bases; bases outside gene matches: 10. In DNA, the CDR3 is TGTGCCAGCAGTTCATTCCGGGACAGGGGTTCAGGCTACACCTTC. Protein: CASSSFRDRGSGYTF.

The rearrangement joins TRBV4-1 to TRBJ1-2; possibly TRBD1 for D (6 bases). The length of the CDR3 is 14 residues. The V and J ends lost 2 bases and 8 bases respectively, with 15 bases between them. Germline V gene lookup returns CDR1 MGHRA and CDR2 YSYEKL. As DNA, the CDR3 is TGCGCCAGCAGCCAAACAGGGAGTGTAGGAGGCTACACCTTC. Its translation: CASSQTGSVGGYTF.

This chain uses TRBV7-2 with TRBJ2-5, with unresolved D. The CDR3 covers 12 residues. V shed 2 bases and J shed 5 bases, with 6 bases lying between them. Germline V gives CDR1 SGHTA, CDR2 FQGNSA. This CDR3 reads CASSLYRETQYF. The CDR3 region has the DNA TGTGCCAGCAGCTTATACCGGGAGACCCAGTACTTC.

The CDR3: CASSLLAGGTDTQYF. The CDR3 nucleotides are TGTGCCAGCAGTTTACTAGCGGGAGGCACAGATACGCAGTATTTT. The J gene is TRBJ2-3, the V gene TRBV28; 10 bases are a match to TRBD2. The germline V gene encodes CDR1 MDHEN and CDR2 SYDVKM. The CDR3 sequence is 15 residues long. V lost 2 bases to trimming and J lost 1 base; unmatched junction nucleotides: 0.

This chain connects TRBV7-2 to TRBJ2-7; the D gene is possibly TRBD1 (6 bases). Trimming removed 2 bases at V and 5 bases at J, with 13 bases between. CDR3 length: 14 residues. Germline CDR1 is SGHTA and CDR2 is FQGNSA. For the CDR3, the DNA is TGTGCCAGCAGCTTATGGCAGGGGTCCCACGAGCAGTACTTC. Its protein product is CASSLWQGSHEQYF. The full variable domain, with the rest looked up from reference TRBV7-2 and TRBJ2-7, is GAGVSQSPSNKVTEKGKDVELRCDPISGHTALYWYRQSLGQGLEFLIYFQGNSAPDKSGLPSDRFSAERTGGSVSTLTIQRTQQEDSAVYLCASSLWQGSHEQYFGPGTRLTVT.

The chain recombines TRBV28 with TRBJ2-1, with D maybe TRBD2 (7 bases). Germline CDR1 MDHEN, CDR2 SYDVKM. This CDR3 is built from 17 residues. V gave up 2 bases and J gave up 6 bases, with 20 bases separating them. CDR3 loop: CASSLPFGGPSGNEQFF. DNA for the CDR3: TGTGCCAGCAGTTTACCCTTCGGGGGGCCGAGCGGCAATGAGCAGTTCTTC.

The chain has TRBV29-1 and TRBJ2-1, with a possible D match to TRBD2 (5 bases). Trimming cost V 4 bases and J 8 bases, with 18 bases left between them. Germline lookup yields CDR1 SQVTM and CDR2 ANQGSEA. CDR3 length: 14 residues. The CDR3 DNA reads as TGCAGCGTTGGGGCGGGCTTTAGGTTCGATGAGCAGTTCTTC. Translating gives CSVGAGFRFDEQFF.

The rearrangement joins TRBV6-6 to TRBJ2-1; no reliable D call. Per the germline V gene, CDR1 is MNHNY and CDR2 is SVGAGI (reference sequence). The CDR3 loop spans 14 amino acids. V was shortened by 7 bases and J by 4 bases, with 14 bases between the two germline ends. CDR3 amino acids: CASTPYADYNEQFF. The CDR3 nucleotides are TGTGCCAGCACCCCCTACGCTGATTACAATGAGCAGTTCTTC.

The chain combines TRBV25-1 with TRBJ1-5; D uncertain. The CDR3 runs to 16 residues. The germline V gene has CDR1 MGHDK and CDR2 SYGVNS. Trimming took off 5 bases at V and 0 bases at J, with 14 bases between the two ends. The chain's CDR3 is CASSPGNLYSNQPQHF. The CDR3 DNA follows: TGTGCCAGCAGTCCGGGAAACCTTTATAGCAATCAGCCCCAGCATTTT.

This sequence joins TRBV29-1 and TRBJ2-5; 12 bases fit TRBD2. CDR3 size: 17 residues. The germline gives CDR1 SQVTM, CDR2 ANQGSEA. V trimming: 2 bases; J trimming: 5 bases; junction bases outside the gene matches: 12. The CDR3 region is CSVERETSGGPRETQYF. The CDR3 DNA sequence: TGCAGCGTTGAAAGGGAGACTAGCGGGGGTCCTCGGGAGACCCAGTACTTC.

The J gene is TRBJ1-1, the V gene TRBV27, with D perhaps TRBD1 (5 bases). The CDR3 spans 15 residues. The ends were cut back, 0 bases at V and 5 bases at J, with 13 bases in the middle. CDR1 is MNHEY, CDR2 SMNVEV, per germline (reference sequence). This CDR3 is CASSLSAGRGTEAFF. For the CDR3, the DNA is TGTGCCAGCAGTTTATCTGCCGGGAGGGGAACTGAAGCTTTCTTT.

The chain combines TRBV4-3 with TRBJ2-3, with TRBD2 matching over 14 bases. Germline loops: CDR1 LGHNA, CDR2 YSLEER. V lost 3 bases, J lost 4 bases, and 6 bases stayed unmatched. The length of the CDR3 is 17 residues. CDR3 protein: CASSHGTSGGGADTQYF. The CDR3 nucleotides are TGCGCCAGCAGCCATGGGACTAGCGGGGGCGGGGCAGATACGCAGTATTTT.